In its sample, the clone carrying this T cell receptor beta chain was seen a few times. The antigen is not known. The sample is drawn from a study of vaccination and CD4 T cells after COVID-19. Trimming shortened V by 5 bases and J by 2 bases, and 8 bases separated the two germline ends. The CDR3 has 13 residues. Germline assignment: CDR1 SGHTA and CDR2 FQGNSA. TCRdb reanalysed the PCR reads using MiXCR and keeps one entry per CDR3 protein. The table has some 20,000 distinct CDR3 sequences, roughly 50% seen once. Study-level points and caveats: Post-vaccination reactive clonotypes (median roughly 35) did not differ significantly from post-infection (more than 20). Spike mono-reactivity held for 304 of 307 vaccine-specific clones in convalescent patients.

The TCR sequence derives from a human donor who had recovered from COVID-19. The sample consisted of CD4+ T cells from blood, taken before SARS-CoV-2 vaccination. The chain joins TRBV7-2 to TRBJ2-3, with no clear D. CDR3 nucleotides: TGTGCCAGCAGCCTGACCACCACAGATACGCAGTATTTT. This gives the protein CASSLTTTDTQYF.